The clone carrying this TCR beta chain was seen more than once but under ten times. From germline, CDR1 is DFQATT and CDR2 SNEGSKA (reference sequence). CDR3 length equals 15 residues. V was pared by 1 base and J by 1 base, with 14 bases between. Together with a sample-barcoded 5' primer, a J-beta primer mix was included in a second PCR lasting roughly 6 to 12 cycles. Using its own MiXCR run on the 5' RACE reads, TCRdb lists one record per CDR3 protein. The repertoire consists of over 600,000 distinct CDR3 sequences, with 35% to 60% occurring once and the leading ten covering less than 20%. This specimen belongs to a study of blood T cells in healthy people across ages.

The sequence was obtained from a man older than 75 in good health. Sequenced sample: blood. The chain employs TRBV20-1 and TRBJ2-7; D unresolved. The CDR3 DNA follows: TGCAGTGCTAGAGTGGTCAAGCCCCTTTCCTACGAGCAGTACTTC. Its translation is CSARVVKPLSYEQYF.